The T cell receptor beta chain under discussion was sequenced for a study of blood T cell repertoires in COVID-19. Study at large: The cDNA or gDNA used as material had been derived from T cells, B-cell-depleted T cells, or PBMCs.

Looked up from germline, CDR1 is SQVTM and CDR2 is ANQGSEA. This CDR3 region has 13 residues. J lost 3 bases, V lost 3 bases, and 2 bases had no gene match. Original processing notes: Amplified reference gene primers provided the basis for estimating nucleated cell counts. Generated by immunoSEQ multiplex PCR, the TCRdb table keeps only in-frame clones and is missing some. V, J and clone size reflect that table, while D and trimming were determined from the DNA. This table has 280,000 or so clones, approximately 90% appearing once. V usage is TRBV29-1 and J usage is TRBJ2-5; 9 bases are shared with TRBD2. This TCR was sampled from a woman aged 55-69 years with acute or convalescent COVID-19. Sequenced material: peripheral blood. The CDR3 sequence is CSVEASGKETQYF. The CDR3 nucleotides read TGCAGCGTTGAGGCTAGCGGGAAAGAGACCCAGTACTTC.